This TCR beta chain was identified in a study of blood T cell repertoires in COVID-19 (TCRdb year 2020). Regarding the research as a whole: The collaborator samples originated in the United States, Italy and Spain and spanned the acute and convalescent phases of COVID-19. Subjects who had been exposed to COVID-19, were actively infected with it, or had recovered from it provided the deeply sampled blood TCRbeta repertoires that made up the dataset. Nearly every sample came with metadata listing a de-identified subject ID, COVID-19 status, age in years and sex. The samples were drawn from two sources: the first 160 participants of the ongoing ImmuneRACE study, and over 950 subjects contributed by 6 global collaborators. Where HLA class I and class II types were available, the types were taken from metadata supplied by the sample provider, not from assay-based typing. The material from the prospective study consisted of cDNA or gDNA derived from T cells, B-cell-depleted T cells, or PBMCs. The repertoires were released in a freely available public database intended as a resource for research on the immune response to SARS-CoV-2. What the work shows at the level of the full study, not this receptor alone: How much clinical and demographic metadata was included differed by source and by participant, and the metadata was provided uncurated.

CDR1 LGHDT and CDR2 YNNKEL were looked up in the germline V gene (reference sequence). Measured from the cysteine to the phenylalanine, the CDR3 is 17 residues long. Solely the CDR3 DNA is kept, with 51 bases framed from the first base. TCRbeta CDR3 regions were amplified from genomic DNA by means of the immunoSEQ Assay, a bias-controlled multiplex PCR. In the authors' own workflow: The number of nucleated cells in each sample was estimated from the amplification of reference gene primers within the assay. To quantify the absolute abundance of each unique TCRbeta CDR3 rearrangement, sequence reads were collapsed and filtered. For each sample, productive Simpson clonality was calculated by taking the square root of Simpson's diversity index across productive rearrangements. As stored in TCRdb, this immuneACCESS dataset retains in-frame rearrangements with V and J assigned. A fraction of the clones does not appear; measured against another copy, unresolved V genes explain less than half of the discrepancy, and the remainder lacks a known reason. That table supplies the V and J calls and clone size; D and trimming were determined from the DNA. The sample table holds under 300,000 clones, of which about 80% were seen once. The top ten clonotypes cover about 3.4% of the sample.

Note on this clone: Its target antigen remains unknown. Relative to the germline gene, one junction end is altered; a read error may explain this. This same CDR3 is encoded by further DNA sequences in the sample.

Enrolling through a virtual design, the prospective study's participants ranged in age from about 18 to 89 years and lived across approximately 25 United States geographic areas. Cohort assignment in the prospective study relied on participant-reported clinical history from a screening survey and a study questionnaire. ImmuneRACE Cohort 3 recovered participants were defined by two consecutive negative NP/OP PCR tests, healthcare professional clearance, or symptom resolution. In the prospective study, mobile phlebotomists collected whole blood, serum and a nasopharyngeal or oropharyngeal swab from each participant. Participants in the prospective study had the option to provide additional blood draws and questionnaires over a 2-month period. Prospective study blood samples were shipped either frozen or at room temperature before DNA extraction.

The sample taken for sequencing was PBMCs or T cells enriched from blood (not recorded which). This TCR was sampled from a man aged 50-60 years who had recovered from COVID-19. The chain couples TRBV3-1 (or the pseudogene TRBV3-2) to TRBJ2-7; 10 junctional bases match TRBD2. CDR3 loop: CASSPRAAASGSGEQYF. The nucleotides are TGTGCCAGCAGCCCCCGAGCGGCGGCTAGCGGGAGTGGTGAGCAGTATTTC.